The rows below give T cell receptor beta chains drawn from one sample of a study of persistence of HIV-infected CD4 T cells. For these TCRs, the target antigens are not known. Generated by immunoSEQ multiplex PCR, the TCRdb table keeps only in-frame clones and is missing some. The sample carries about 64,000 clones, about 69% recorded once. Sequenced material: CD4+ T cells sorted from PBMCs after approximately 19-hour stimulation, taken from a patient who received antiretroviral therapy. Every receptor here comes from an adult man with HIV who was CMV-seropositive. The CDR3 runs from the conserved cysteine through the conserved F or W. Fields, in order: D gene, V gene, J gene, clone size, CDR3 DNA, CDR3 protein. The D gene is left open where the match is weak. Clone size is not always given. Where it is, it says once, few, many or a class for expanded clones.

D gene: -
V gene: TRBV28
J gene: TRBJ1-6
clone size: -
CDR3 DNA: TGTGCCAGCGGGGGTCTATATAATTCACCCCTCCACTTT
CDR3 protein: CASGGLYNSPLHF

D gene: -
V gene: TRBV6-5
J gene: TRBJ1-2
clone size: -
CDR3 DNA: TGTGCCAGCAGACACAAATACCGCACCTTC
CDR3 protein: CASRHKYRTF

D gene: TRBD1
V gene: TRBV4-1
J gene: TRBJ1-3
clone size: -
CDR3 DNA: TGCGCCAGCAGCCTTTCTTTGACAGGGTCTGGAAACACCATATATTTT
CDR3 protein: CASSLSLTGSGNTIYF

D gene: TRBD1
V gene: TRBV28
J gene: TRBJ2-7
clone size: -
CDR3 DNA: TGTGCCAGCAGTTCAATACAGGGGACCTACGAGCAGTACTTC
CDR3 protein: CASSSIQGTYEQYF

D gene: -
V gene: TRBV5-4
J gene: TRBJ1-3
clone size: -
CDR3 DNA: TGTGCCAGCAGCTTGGATCGCAGGGGATTTGGAAACACCATATATTTT
CDR3 protein: CASSLDRRGFGNTIYF

D gene: -
V gene: TRBV14
J gene: TRBJ2-2
clone size: -
CDR3 DNA: TGTGCCAGCAGCCAGGGACACAGGGCCGAATCTAACACCGGGGAGCTGTTTTTT
CDR3 protein: CASSQGHRAESNTGELFF

D gene: -
V gene: TRBV30
J gene: TRBJ1-1
clone size: -
CDR3 DNA: TGTGCCTGGAAGGGAAAGGCTGAAGCTTTCTTT
CDR3 protein: CAWKGKAEAFF

D gene: -
V gene: TRBV29-1
J gene: TRBJ1-4
clone size: -
CDR3 DNA: TGCAGCGTCCTTAGCCCCGGACGAGAACAGGGAGGAAATGAAAAACTGTTTTTT
CDR3 protein: CSVLSPGREQGGNEKLFF

D gene: TRBD1
V gene: TRBV3-1/TRBV3-2
J gene: TRBJ2-4
clone size: -
CDR3 DNA: TGTGCCAGCAGCCAAGGAGGGGGCGCGATTAGAAACATTCAGTACTTC
CDR3 protein: CASSQGGGAIRNIQYF

D gene: -
V gene: TRBV23-1
J gene: TRBJ2-3
clone size: -
CDR3 DNA: TGCGCCAGCAGTCAATCTTTCGGTGAAGATACGCAGTATTTT
CDR3 protein: CASSQSFGEDTQYF

D gene: -
V gene: TRBV15
J gene: TRBJ1-2
clone size: -
CDR3 DNA: TGTGCCACCAGCCTACCGACGGCTAACTATGGCTACACCTTC
CDR3 protein: CATSLPTANYGYTF

D gene: -
V gene: TRBV20-1
J gene: TRBJ1-1
clone size: -
CDR3 DNA: TGCAGTGCTAGTGACGGGACTGAAGCTTTCTTT
CDR3 protein: CSASDGTEAFF

D gene: -
V gene: TRBV27
J gene: TRBJ1-5
clone size: -
CDR3 DNA: TGTGCCAGCAGACCTCTTGTGGGTCCCCTGAGCAATCAGCCCCAGCATTTT
CDR3 protein: CASRPLVGPLSNQPQHF

D gene: -
V gene: TRBV20-1
J gene: TRBJ1-1
clone size: few
CDR3 DNA: TGCAGTGCTGCCCCCCAAGGGGAAGCTTTCTTT
CDR3 protein: CSAAPQGEAFF

D gene: -
V gene: TRBV7-2
J gene: TRBJ1-5
clone size: -
CDR3 DNA: TGTGCCAGCAGCTTGCGCGGAATCTACTATAGCAATCAGCCCCAGCATTTT
CDR3 protein: CASSLRGIYYSNQPQHF

D gene: TRBD2
V gene: TRBV7-2
J gene: TRBJ2-2
clone size: -
CDR3 DNA: TGTGCCAGCAGCTTAGAACTAGCGGGGGGAACCGGGGAGCTGTTTTTT
CDR3 protein: CASSLELAGGTGELFF

D gene: -
V gene: TRBV7-9
J gene: TRBJ1-2
clone size: -
CDR3 DNA: TGTGCCGGTACAGGGACTAACTATGGCTACACCTTC
CDR3 protein: CAGTGTNYGYTF

D gene: TRBD1
V gene: TRBV25-1
J gene: TRBJ1-2
clone size: -
CDR3 DNA: TGTGCCAGCAGTGAGGACAGGGGCTCCTATGGCTACACCTTC
CDR3 protein: CASSEDRGSYGYTF

D gene: TRBD1
V gene: TRBV18
J gene: TRBJ1-1
clone size: -
CDR3 DNA: TGTGCCAGCTCCCCGAGGACAGGGCTGGCTGAAGCTTTCTTT
CDR3 protein: CASSPRTGLAEAFF

D gene: TRBD1
V gene: TRBV27
J gene: TRBJ1-1
clone size: -
CDR3 DNA: TGTGCCAGCAGTTTATCCCGGACAGGGAGGGCTTTCTTT
CDR3 protein: CASSLSRTGRAFF

D gene: -
V gene: TRBV5-1
J gene: TRBJ1-2
clone size: -
CDR3 DNA: TGCGCCAGCAGCTTACAGACTAACTATGGCTACACCTTC
CDR3 protein: CASSLQTNYGYTF

D gene: -
V gene: TRBV25-1
J gene: TRBJ2-1
clone size: once
CDR3 DNA: TGTGCCAGCAGGGATCGTGATGAGCAGTTCTTC
CDR3 protein: CASRDRDEQFF

D gene: TRBD2
V gene: TRBV28
J gene: TRBJ2-2
clone size: -
CDR3 DNA: TGTGCCAGCAAGCAGCGGGGGGTAGGCACCGGGGAGCTGTTTTTT
CDR3 protein: CASKQRGVGTGELFF

D gene: TRBD1
V gene: TRBV6-5
J gene: TRBJ1-5
clone size: -
CDR3 DNA: TGTGCCAGCACTCGCCGGGACAGGGGAGATCAGCCCCAGCATTTT
CDR3 protein: CASTRRDRGDQPQHF

D gene: -
V gene: TRBV19
J gene: TRBJ1-5
clone size: -
CDR3 DNA: TGTGCCAGTAGTATAGAAGGGGCCTACGGGTTCGGGCCCCAGCATTTT
CDR3 protein: CASSIEGAYGFGPQHF

D gene: TRBD2
V gene: TRBV4-2
J gene: TRBJ2-7
clone size: -
CDR3 DNA: TGTGCCAGCAGCCAAGACAAGCGGGGGGCCTACGAGCAGTACTTC
CDR3 protein: CASSQDKRGAYEQYF

D gene: -
V gene: TRBV20-1
J gene: TRBJ1-1
clone size: -
CDR3 DNA: TGCAGTGCTAAGGGCTCTCTTGAAGCTTTCTTT
CDR3 protein: CSAKGSLEAFF

D gene: -
V gene: TRBV19
J gene: TRBJ1-5
clone size: few
CDR3 DNA: TGTGCCAGTAGTATGGGGGCCGGTAGGAGCAATCAGCCCCAGCATTTT
CDR3 protein: CASSMGAGRSNQPQHF

D gene: TRBD1
V gene: TRBV19
J gene: TRBJ1-3
clone size: -
CDR3 DNA: TGTGCCAGTAGTGTGGGACAGAGAGGAAACACCATATATTTT
CDR3 protein: CASSVGQRGNTIYF

D gene: TRBD1
V gene: TRBV10-1
J gene: TRBJ2-2
clone size: -
CDR3 DNA: TGCGCCAGCAGTGAGGGTTTGGGACAGGGGAGTACCGGGGAGCTGTTTTTT
CDR3 protein: CASSEGLGQGSTGELFF

D gene: -
V gene: TRBV2
J gene: TRBJ1-5
clone size: few
CDR3 DNA: TGTGCCACCGGATTGGATCAGCCCCAGCATTTT
CDR3 protein: CATGLDQPQHF

D gene: -
V gene: TRBV6-1
J gene: TRBJ1-3
clone size: many
CDR3 DNA: TGTGCCAGCAGTGAAGCCGGGCCCACTGGAAACACCATATATTTT
CDR3 protein: CASSEAGPTGNTIYF

D gene: TRBD1
V gene: TRBV5-1
J gene: TRBJ1-1
clone size: -
CDR3 DNA: TGCGCCAGCAGCTTTGGGGACAGTCGGGGGGAAGCTTTCTTT
CDR3 protein: CASSFGDSRGEAFF

D gene: -
V gene: TRBV10-1
J gene: TRBJ2-7
clone size: -
CDR3 DNA: TGCGCCAGCAGTGAATCCCCGGGACAGCGGGGCGAGCAGTACTTC
CDR3 protein: CASSESPGQRGEQYF

D gene: -
V gene: TRBV28
J gene: TRBJ2-6
clone size: -
CDR3 DNA: TGTGCCAGCAGTTCTCCGGTCTCTGGGGCCAACGTCCTGACTTTC
CDR3 protein: CASSSPVSGANVLTF

D gene: -
V gene: TRBV15
J gene: TRBJ1-2
clone size: -
CDR3 DNA: TGTGCCACCAGCAGAGATTTCAGCGGCTATGGCTACACCTTC
CDR3 protein: CATSRDFSGYGYTF

D gene: TRBD1
V gene: TRBV7-9
J gene: TRBJ1-4
clone size: -
CDR3 DNA: TGTGCCAGCAGCTTCCAGGGGGCGGCTAATGAAAAACTGTTTTTT
CDR3 protein: CASSFQGAANEKLFF

D gene: -
V gene: TRBV28
J gene: TRBJ1-5
clone size: -
CDR3 DNA: TGTGCCAGCAGTTCCACGACAGGTGACAATCAGCCCCAGCATTTT
CDR3 protein: CASSSTTGDNQPQHF